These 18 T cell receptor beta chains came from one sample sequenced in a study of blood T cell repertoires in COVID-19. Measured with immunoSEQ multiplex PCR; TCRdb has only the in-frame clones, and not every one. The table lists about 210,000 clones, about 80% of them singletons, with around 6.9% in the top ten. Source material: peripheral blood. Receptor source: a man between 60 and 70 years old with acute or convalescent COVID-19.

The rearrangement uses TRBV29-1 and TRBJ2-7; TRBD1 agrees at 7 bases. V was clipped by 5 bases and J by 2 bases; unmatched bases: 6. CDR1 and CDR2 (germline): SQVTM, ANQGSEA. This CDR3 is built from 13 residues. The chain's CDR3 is CSVYGGQTYEQYF. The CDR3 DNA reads TGCAGCGTTTATGGGGGACAGACCTACGAGCAGTACTTC.

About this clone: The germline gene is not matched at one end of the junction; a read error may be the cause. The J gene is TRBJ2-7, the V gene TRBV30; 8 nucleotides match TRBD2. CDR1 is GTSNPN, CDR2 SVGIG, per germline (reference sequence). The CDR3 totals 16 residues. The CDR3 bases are TGTGCCTGGAGTTCTTCTGCGGCTAGCGGGCTCTACGAGCAATACTTC. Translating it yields CAWSSSAASGLYEQYF.

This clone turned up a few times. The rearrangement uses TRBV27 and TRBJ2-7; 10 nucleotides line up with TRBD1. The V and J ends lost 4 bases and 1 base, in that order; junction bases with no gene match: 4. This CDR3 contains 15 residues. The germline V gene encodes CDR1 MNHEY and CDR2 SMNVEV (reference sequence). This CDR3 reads CASSSRQGASYEQYF. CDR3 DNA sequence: TGTGCCAGCAGTTCTCGACAGGGGGCATCCTACGAGCAGTACTTC.

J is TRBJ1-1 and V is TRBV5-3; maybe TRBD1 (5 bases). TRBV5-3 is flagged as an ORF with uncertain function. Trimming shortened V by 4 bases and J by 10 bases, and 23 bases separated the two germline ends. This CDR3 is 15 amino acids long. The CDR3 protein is CARSHPMGRNRGAFF. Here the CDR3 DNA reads TGTGCCAGAAGCCACCCGATGGGGAGGAATAGGGGAGCTTTCTTT.

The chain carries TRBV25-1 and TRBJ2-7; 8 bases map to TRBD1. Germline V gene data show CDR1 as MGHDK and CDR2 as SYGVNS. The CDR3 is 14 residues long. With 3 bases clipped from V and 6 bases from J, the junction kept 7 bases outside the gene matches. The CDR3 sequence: CASSEPGGLIEQYF. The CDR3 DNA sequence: TGTGCCAGCAGTGAGCCAGGGGGCTTAATCGAGCAGTACTTC.

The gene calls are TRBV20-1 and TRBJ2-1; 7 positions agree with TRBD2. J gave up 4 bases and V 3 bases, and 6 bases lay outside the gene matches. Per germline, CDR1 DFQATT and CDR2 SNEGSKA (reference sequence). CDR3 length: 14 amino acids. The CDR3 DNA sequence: TGCAGTGCTAGTAGGCGAGCGGGGTACAATGAGCAGTTCTTC. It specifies CSASRRAGYNEQFF.

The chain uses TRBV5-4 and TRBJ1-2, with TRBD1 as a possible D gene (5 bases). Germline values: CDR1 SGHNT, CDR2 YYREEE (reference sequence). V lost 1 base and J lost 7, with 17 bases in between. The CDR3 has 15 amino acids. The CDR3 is CASSLIATVGSGYTF. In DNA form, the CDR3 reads TGTGCCAGCAGCTTGATCGCGACAGTGGGATCTGGCTACACCTTC. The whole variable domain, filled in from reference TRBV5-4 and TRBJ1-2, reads ETGVTQSPTHLIKTRGQQVTLRCSSQSGHNTVSWYQQALGQGPQFIFQYYREEENGRGNFPPRFSGLQFPNYSSELNVNALELDDSALYLCASSLIATVGSGYTFGSGTRLTVV.

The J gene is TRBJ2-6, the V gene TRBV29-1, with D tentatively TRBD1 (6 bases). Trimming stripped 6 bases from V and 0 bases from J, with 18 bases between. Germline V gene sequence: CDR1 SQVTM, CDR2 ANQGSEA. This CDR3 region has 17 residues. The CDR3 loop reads CSVGWGLLSSGANVLTF. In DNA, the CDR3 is TGCAGCGTGGGGTGGGGGCTCCTCAGCTCTGGGGCCAACGTCCTGACTTTC. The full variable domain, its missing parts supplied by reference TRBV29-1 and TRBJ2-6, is SAVISQKPSRDICQRGTSLTIQCQVDSQVTMMFWYRQQPGQSLTLIATANQGSEATYESGFVIDKFPISRPNLTFSTLTVSNMSPEDSSIYLCSVGWGLLSSGANVLTFGAGSRLTVL.

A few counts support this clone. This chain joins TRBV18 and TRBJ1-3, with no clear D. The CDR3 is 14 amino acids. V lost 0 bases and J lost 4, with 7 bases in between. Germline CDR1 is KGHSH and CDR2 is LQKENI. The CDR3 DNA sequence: TGTGCCAGCTCACCACCGGGCGGGGGAAACACCATATATTTT. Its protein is CASSPPGGGNTIYF.

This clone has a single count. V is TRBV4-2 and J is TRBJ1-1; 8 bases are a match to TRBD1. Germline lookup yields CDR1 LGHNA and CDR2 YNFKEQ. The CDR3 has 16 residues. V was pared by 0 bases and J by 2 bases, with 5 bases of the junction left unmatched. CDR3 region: CASSQDQGATNTEAFF. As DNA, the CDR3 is TGTGCCAGCAGCCAAGATCAGGGGGCGACTAACACTGAAGCTTTCTTT.

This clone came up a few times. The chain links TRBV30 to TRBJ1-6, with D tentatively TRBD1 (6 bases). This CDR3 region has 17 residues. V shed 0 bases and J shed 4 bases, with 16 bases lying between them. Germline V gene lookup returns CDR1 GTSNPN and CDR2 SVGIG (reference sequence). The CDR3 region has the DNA TGTGCCTGGAGTGTAGGGGGGGATTTGGGTTATAATTCACCCCTCCACTTT. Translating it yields CAWSVGGDLGYNSPLHF. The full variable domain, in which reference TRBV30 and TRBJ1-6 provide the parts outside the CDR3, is SQTIHQWPATLVQPVGSPLSLECTVEGTSNPNLYWYRQAAGRGLQLLFYSVGIGQISSEVPQNLSASRPQDRQFILSSKKLLLSDSGFYLCAWSVGGDLGYNSPLHFGNGTRLTVT.

This CDR3 is CASSQGDPGQGGGGTDTQYF. CDR3 sequence (DNA): TGTGCCAGCAGCCAAGGAGATCCGGGACAGGGGGGTGGAGGTACAGATACGCAGTATTTT. J is TRBJ2-3 and V is TRBV3-1 (or the pseudogene TRBV3-2); TRBD1 agrees at 11 bases. CDR3 length: 20 residues. From germline, CDR1 is LGHDT and CDR2 YNNKEL (reference sequence). V gave up 1 base and J gave up 3 bases; unmatched junction bases: 15.

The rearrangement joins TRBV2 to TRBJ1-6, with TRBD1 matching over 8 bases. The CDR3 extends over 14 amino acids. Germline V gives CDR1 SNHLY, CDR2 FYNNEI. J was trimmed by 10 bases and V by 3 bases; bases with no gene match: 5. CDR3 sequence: CASSEDRAHSPLHF. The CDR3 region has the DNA TGTGCCAGCAGTGAGGACAGGGCACACTCACCCCTCCACTTT.

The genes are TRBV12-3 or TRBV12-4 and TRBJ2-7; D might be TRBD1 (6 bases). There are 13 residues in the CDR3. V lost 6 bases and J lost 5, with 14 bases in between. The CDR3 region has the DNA TGTGCCAGCAGCCGAGTGGACAGTAACGAGCAGTACTTC. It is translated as CASSRVDSNEQYF.

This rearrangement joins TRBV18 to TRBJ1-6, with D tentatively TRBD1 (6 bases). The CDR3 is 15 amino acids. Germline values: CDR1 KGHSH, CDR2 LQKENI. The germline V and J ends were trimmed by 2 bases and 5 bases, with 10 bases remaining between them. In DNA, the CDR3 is TGTGCCAGCTCACCAATGGGACAACATAATTCACCCCTCCACTTT. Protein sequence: CASSPMGQHNSPLHF. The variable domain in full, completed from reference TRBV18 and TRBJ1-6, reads NAGVMQNPRHLVRRRGQEARLRCSPMKGHSHVYWYRQLPEEGLKFMVYLQKENIIDESGMPKERFSAEFPKEGPSILRIQQVVRGDSAAYFCASSPMGQHNSPLHFGNGTRLTVT.

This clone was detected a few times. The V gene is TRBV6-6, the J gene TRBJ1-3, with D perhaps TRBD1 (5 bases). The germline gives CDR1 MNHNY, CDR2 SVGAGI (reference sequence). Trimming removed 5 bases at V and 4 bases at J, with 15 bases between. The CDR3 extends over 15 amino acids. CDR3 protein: CASSPQGYLGNTIYF. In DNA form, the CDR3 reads TGTGCCAGCAGTCCTCAGGGATACCTCGGAAACACCATATATTTT.

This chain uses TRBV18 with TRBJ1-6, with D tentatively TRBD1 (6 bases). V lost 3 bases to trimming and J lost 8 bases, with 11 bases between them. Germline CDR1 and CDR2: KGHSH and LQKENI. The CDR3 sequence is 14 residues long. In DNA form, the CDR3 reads TGTGCCAGCTCACCCCGGGACACGGATTCACCCCTCCACTTT. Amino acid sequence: CASSPRDTDSPLHF.

CDR3 amino acids: CASSTGTGQETQYF. CDR3 DNA sequence: TGTGCCAGCAGTACGGGGACAGGGCAAGAGACCCAGTACTTC. V and J are TRBV6-5 and TRBJ2-5; 9 nucleotides align to TRBD1. Germline V gene sequence: CDR1 MNHEY, CDR2 SVGAGI. The CDR3 runs 14 residues. J gave up 2 bases and V 5 bases, and 3 bases lay outside the gene matches.